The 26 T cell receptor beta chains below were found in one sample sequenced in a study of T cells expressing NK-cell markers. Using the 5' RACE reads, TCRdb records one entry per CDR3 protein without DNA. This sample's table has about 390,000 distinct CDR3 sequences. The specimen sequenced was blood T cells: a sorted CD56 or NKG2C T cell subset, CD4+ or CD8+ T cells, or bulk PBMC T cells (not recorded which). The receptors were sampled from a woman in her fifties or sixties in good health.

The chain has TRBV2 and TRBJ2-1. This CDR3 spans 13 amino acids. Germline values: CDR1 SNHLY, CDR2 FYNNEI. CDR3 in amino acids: CASSSDSDNEQFF.

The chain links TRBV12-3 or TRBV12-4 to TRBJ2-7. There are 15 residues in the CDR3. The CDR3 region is CASSPPDREPIEQYF.

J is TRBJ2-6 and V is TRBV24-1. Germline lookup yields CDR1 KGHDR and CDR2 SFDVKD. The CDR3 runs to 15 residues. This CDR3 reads CATSDPTDGANVLTF.

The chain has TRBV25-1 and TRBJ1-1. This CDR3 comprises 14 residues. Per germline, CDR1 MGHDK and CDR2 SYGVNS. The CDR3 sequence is CASSDHARNTEAFF.

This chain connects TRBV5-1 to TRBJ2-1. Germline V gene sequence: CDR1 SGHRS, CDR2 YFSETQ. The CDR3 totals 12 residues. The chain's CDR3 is CASSLDAHEQFF.

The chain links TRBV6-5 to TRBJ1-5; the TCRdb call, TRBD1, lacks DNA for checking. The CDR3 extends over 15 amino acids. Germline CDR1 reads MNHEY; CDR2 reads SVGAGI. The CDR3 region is CASSGDRAWGQPQHF.

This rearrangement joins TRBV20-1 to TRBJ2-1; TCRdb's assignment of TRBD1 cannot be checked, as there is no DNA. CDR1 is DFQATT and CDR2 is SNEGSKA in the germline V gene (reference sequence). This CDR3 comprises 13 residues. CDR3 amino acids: CSPYLGGNNEQFF.

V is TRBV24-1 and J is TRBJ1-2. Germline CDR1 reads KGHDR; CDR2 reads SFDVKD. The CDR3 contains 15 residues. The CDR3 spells CATSEGLGIQDGYTF.

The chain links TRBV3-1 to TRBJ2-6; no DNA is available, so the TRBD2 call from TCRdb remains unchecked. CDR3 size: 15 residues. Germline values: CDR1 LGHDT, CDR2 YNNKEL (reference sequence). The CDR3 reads CASSSRGGRANVLTF.

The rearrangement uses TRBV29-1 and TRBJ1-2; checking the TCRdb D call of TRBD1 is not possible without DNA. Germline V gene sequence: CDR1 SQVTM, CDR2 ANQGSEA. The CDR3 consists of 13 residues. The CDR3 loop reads CSGAGTGIYGYTF.

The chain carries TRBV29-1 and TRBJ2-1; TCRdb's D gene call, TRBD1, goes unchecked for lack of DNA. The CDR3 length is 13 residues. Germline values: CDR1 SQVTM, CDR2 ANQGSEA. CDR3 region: CSAAGTRGNEQFF.

The CDR3 loop is CAITALAATSYNEQFF. The chain combines TRBV10-3 with TRBJ2-1. Germline values: CDR1 ENHRY, CDR2 SYGVKD. The CDR3 sequence is 16 residues long.

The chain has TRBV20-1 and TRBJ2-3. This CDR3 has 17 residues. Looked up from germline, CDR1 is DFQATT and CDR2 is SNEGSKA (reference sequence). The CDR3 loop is CSARDSERGILSDTQYF.

CDR3 sequence: CASSPGLGPRATQYF. This sequence joins TRBV5-1 and TRBJ2-3; without DNA, the TCRdb call of TRBD1 cannot be checked. Germline V gene lookup returns CDR1 SGHRS and CDR2 YFSETQ. This CDR3 is 15 amino acids long.

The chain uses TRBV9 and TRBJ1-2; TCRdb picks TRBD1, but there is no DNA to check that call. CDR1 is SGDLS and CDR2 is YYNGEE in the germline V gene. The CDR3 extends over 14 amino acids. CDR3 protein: CASSVGGGQEGYTF.

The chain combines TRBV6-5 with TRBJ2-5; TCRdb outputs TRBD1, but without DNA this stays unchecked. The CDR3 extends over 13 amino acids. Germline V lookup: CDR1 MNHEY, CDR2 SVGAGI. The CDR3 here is CASRRGPQETQYF.

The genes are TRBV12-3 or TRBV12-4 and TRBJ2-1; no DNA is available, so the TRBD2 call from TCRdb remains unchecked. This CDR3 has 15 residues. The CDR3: CASTQFGDQINEQFF.

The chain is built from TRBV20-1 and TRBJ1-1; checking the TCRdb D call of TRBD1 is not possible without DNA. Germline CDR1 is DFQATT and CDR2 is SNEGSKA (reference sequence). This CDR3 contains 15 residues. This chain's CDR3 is CSANRPGQGSTEAFF.

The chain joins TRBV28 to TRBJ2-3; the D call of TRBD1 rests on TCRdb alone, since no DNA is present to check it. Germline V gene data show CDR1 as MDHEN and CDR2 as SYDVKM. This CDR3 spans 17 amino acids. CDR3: CASKGHRGTGVTDTQYF.

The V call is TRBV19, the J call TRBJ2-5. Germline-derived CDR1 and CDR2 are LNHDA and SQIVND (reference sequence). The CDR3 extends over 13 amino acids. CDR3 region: CASSIAYQETQYF.

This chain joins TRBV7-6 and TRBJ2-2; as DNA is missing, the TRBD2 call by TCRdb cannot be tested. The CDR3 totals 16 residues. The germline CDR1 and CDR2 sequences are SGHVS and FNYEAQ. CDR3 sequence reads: CASRDLAGGAWGELFF.

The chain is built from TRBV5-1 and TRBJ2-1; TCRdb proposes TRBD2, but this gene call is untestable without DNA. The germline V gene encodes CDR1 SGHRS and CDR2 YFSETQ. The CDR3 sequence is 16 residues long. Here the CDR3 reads CASSLNSGRDYNEQFF.

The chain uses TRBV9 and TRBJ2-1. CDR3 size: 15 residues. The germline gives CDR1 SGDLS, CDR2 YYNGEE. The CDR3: CASSVAVSSYNEQFF.

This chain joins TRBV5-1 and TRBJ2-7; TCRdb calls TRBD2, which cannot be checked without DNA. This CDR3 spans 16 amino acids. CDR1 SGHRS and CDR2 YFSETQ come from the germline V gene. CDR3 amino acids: CASSYPPGLVIYEQYF.

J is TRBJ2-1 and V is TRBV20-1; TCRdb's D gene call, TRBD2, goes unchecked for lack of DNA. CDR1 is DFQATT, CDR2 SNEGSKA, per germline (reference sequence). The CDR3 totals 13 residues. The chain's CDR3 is CSASPQGGPREFF.

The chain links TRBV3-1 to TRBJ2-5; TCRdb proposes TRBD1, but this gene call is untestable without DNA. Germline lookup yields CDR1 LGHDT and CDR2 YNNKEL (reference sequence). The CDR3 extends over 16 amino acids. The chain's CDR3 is CASSHSGTGVKETQYF.